One T cell receptor beta chain is described in this entry. Its cognate antigen is unknown. The record originates from a study of PD-1 blockade in classical Hodgkin lymphoma. Overall study context: Treatment was intravenous nivolumab, 3 mg/kg every 2 weeks, until progression. Findings and limits, study-wide: Newly diagnosed and completely responding patients shared comparable baseline diversity.

The method was immunoSEQ multiplex PCR; TCRdb's version includes in-frame clones alone and lacks a portion of them. The table shows about 97,000 clones, with approximately 80% occurring only once. All the patients suffered relapse after autologous stem cell transplantation, and brentuximab vedotin exposure differed. CDR1 is SGHNT, CDR2 YYREEE, per germline (reference sequence). This CDR3 region has 14 residues. The V and J ends lost 4 bases and 5 bases, in that order; junction bases with no gene match: 7. V is TRBV5-4 and J is TRBJ2-5; 8 bases align to TRBD2. This clonotype was obtained from a human donor with classical Hodgkin lymphoma. The specimen was peripheral blood mononuclear cells (PBMCs), collected at baseline. The CDR3 coding sequence is TGTGCCAGCAGCGAACGGGGGGGCATGGAGACCCAGTACTTC. Residues: CASSERGGMETQYF.